Below are 14 T cell receptor beta chains sequenced from a single sample in a study of OX40 agonist ivuxolimab in advanced cancers. Libraries were prepared by immunoSEQ multiplex PCR; TCRdb keeps only in-frame clonotypes and omits some of them. This sample has approximately 32,000 clones; approximately 89% occur once, and the top ten carry 9.1%. Sequenced material: CD4+ or CD8+ T cells sorted from blood, taken in a trial of the OX40 agonist ivuxolimab. The receptors here all came from an adult with an advanced solid tumor such as melanoma, head and neck, liver or kidney cancer.

This clone was found a few times. The V gene is TRBV30, the J gene TRBJ1-1, with a tentative D call TRBD1 (5 bases). Between the trimmed V and J ends, which lost 3 bases and 6 bases, there was a span of 11 bases. This CDR3 region has 12 residues. Germline lookup yields CDR1 GTSNPN and CDR2 SVGIG (reference sequence). Here the CDR3 reads CAWRGLKAEAFF. Here the CDR3 DNA reads TGTGCCTGGAGGGGGCTAAAAGCTGAAGCTTTCTTT.

This clone was picked up one time. Other DNA sequences of this sample code for an identical CDR3. The chain has TRBV19 and TRBJ2-3; D might be TRBD2 (6 bases). CDR1 is LNHDA, CDR2 SQIVND, per germline (reference sequence). CDR3 length equals 12 residues. The V gene lost 6 bases and the J gene lost 6 bases, with 10 bases spanning the gap. In DNA, the CDR3 is TGTGCCAGTAGACTAGCAGGGGATACGCAGTATTTT. Its protein product is CASRLAGDTQYF.

The genes are TRBV6-5 and TRBJ1-1, with TRBD1 matching 7 bases. Germline CDR1 MNHEY, CDR2 SVGAGI. The ends lost 6 bases at V and 7 bases at J; junction bases unmatched: 11. CDR3 length: 14 residues. CDR3 bases: TGTGCCAGCAGCCCGACAGGGAATGAAGATGAAGCTTTCTTT. Amino acids: CASSPTGNEDEAFF.

CDR3 in DNA: TGTGCCAGCAGTGACGGACAGGGAATATCCTACGAGCAGTACTTC. This translates into CASSDGQGISYEQYF. V and J are TRBV6-6 and TRBJ2-7; 8 positions agree with TRBD1. The germline CDR1 and CDR2 sequences are MNHNY and SVGAGI (reference sequence). With 5 bases clipped from V and 1 base from J, the junction kept 7 bases outside the gene matches. This CDR3 contains 15 residues.

The rearrangement joins TRBV6-6 to TRBJ2-2; possibly TRBD2 for D (6 bases). CDR3 size: 15 residues. CDR1 is MNHNY and CDR2 is SVGAGI in the germline V gene (reference sequence). V gave up 2 bases and J gave up 6 bases, with 13 bases separating them. In nucleotides, the CDR3 is TGTGCCAGCAGTTACGATGGCGGACTACCCGGGGAGCTGTTTTTT. Translated, it gives CASSYDGGLPGELFF.

This chain joins TRBV27 and TRBJ1-5, with 8 bases aligning to TRBD1. Looked up from germline, CDR1 is MNHEY and CDR2 is SMNVEV (reference sequence). The CDR3 length is 14 residues. J lost 6 bases, V lost 6 bases, and 7 bases had no gene match. The CDR3 DNA reads TGTGCCAGCAGCTCCGGACAGGGAAGTCAGCCCCAGCATTTT. Its protein is CASSSGQGSQPQHF.

The gene calls are TRBV19 and TRBJ1-5; 10 bases line up with TRBD1. With 5 bases clipped from V and 1 base from J, the junction kept 23 bases outside the gene matches. The CDR3 totals 22 residues. Germline V gene lookup returns CDR1 LNHDA and CDR2 SQIVND (reference sequence). The CDR3 is CASSSSLGARDRGGRSNQPQHF. The CDR3 region has the DNA TGTGCCAGTAGTTCATCCTTGGGGGCCCGGGACAGGGGAGGTAGAAGCAATCAGCCCCAGCATTTT. Using reference TRBV19 and TRBJ1-5 for the parts outside the CDR3, the full variable domain is DGGITQSPKYLFRKEGQNVTLSCEQNLNHDAMYWYRQDPGQGLRLIYYSQIVNDFQKGDIAEGYSVSREKKESFPLTVTSAQKNPTAFYLCASSSSLGARDRGGRSNQPQHFGDGTRLSIL.

A single count supports this clone. The chain combines TRBV29-1 with TRBJ2-7; D is unresolved. Per germline, CDR1 SQVTM and CDR2 ANQGSEA. This CDR3 contains 10 residues. V was shortened by 4 bases and J by 8 bases, with 9 bases between the two germline ends. CDR3 in amino acids: CSVVFRKQYF. The CDR3 DNA follows: TGCAGCGTTGTTTTTCGGAAGCAGTACTTC.

This chain links TRBV28 with TRBJ2-7, with TRBD1 identical over 9 bases. Germline V CDR1 and CDR2: MDHEN, SYDVKM. The CDR3 is made up of 14 amino acids. With 7 bases clipped from V and 1 base from J, the junction kept 5 bases outside the gene matches. The CDR3 protein is CASTSGTGSYEQYF. The DNA of the CDR3 is TGTGCCAGCACCTCCGGGACAGGGTCCTACGAGCAGTACTTC.

In its sample, this clone was seen once. V is TRBV5-4 and J is TRBJ2-5, with D possibly matching TRBD2 (5 bases). The DNA end lines up better with TRBJ2-7; the J call may be wrong. The CDR3 totals 14 residues. The germline V gene encodes CDR1 SGHNT and CDR2 YYREEE (reference sequence). CDR3 in amino acids: CASSFLEGGNEQYF. CDR3 bases: TGTGCCAGCAGCTTTCTAGAGGGTGGCAACGAGCAGTACTTC.

The genes are TRBV7-9 and TRBJ1-1; TRBD1 might be the D (6 bases). Trimming left V 4 bases short and J 4 bases short, with 13 bases between. Per germline, CDR1 SEHNR and CDR2 FQNEAQ (reference sequence). The CDR3 length is 14 residues. CDR3: CASSSQGIGTEAFF. The CDR3 DNA is TGTGCCAGCAGCTCTCAGGGGATAGGCACTGAAGCTTTCTTT.

This clone is a singleton in its sample. The rearrangement uses TRBV5-4 and TRBJ2-5; D possibly uses TRBD1 or TRBD2 (5 bases each). Germline V CDR1 and CDR2: SGHNT, YYREEE (reference sequence). This CDR3 contains 15 residues. V was cut by 1 base and J by 3 bases, with 13 bases left in between. CDR3 nucleotide sequence: TGTGCCAGCAGCTTGAAGGCGAGGGGTGAAGAGACCCAGTACTTC. It encodes CASSLKARGEETQYF.

The chain couples TRBV19 to TRBJ2-3; D might be TRBD1 (6 bases). The V end lost 6 bases, the J end lost 5 bases, and 21 bases lay between the germline ends. This CDR3 is 16 amino acids long. Germline assignment: CDR1 LNHDA and CDR2 SQIVND (reference sequence). The CDR3 DNA reads as TGTGCCAGTAGCCCTCACCAGGGGACGAGGGTAGATACGCAGTATTTT. It encodes CASSPHQGTRVDTQYF.

This clone was detected once. The V gene is TRBV19, the J gene TRBJ1-5; D perhaps matches TRBD1 (5 bases). Trimming left V 3 bases short and J 6 bases short, with 12 bases between. Germline V gene sequence: CDR1 LNHDA, CDR2 SQIVND (reference sequence). The CDR3 runs 14 residues. CDR3 DNA sequence: TGTGCCAGTAGTATGGACGGGGGGGGTCAGCCCCAGCATTTT. Amino acid sequence: CASSMDGGGQPQHF.